What follows describes a single T cell receptor (beta chain). Its specificity is unknown. Primers for the PCR totalled 60 Vbeta and 13 Jbeta. Assay used: immunoSEQ multiplex PCR; TCRdb lists only in-frame clones, some missing. The repertoire holds roughly 240,000 clones, with around 78% as singletons. The record originates from a study of cytomegalovirus exposure and HLA in healthy donors. General study points: The authors reported that TCR beta sequences could predict HLA-A and HLA-B alleles. These predictions were accurate for most subjects in the first cohort. TCR beta chain V- and J-gene trimming was linked, in a later analysis, to a missense variant in DCLRE1C.

Healthy people donating bone marrow made up the donors. Germline-derived CDR1 and CDR2 are ENHRY and SYGVKD. CDR3 length: 17 amino acids. V lost 4 bases and J lost 3, with 16 bases in between. The receptor's source is a boy aged 5-17 years in good health and CMV-seronegative. The chain links TRBV10-3 to TRBJ1-6; the D gene is possibly TRBD1 (5 bases). Input material: PBMCs. CDR3 loop: CAISAEAGPVYNSPLHF. The CDR3 DNA sequence: TGTGCCATCAGTGCCGAAGCGGGGCCAGTCTATAATTCACCCCTCCACTTT.